Shown below are 21 T cell receptor beta chains from a single sample sequenced in a study of brain T cells in children with intractable seizures. TCRdb's copy holds only in-frame clones and misses some; the assay was immunoSEQ multiplex PCR. The data hold under 400,000 clones, with about 93% observed a single time. This sample's time point: blood from clinic visit 5 months post-surgery; TSC patient then seizure free. The sequences come from peripheral blood, collected more than 4 months after surgery. These receptor sequences come from a boy under two years old with tuberous sclerosis and intractable seizures.

The rearrangement links TRBV27 to TRBJ1-1; D not certain. CDR1 and CDR2 from the germline V gene are MNHEY and SMNVEV (reference sequence). V lost 3 bases to trimming and J lost 0 bases, with 5 bases between them. This CDR3 contains 13 residues. The CDR3 loop is CASSLIVNTEAFF. The CDR3 DNA is TGTGCCAGCAGTTTGATAGTGAACACTGAAGCTTTCTTT.

This chain links TRBV4-1 with TRBJ2-5; TRBD1 matches 7 bases. Trimming removed 4 bases from V and 1 base from J; junction bases left unmatched: 6. The germline V gene has CDR1 MGHRA and CDR2 YSYEKL. The CDR3 totals 15 residues. CDR3 amino acids: CASSRAGTVQETQYF. In DNA form, the CDR3 reads TGCGCCAGCAGCCGAGCCGGGACAGTCCAAGAGACCCAGTACTTC.

CDR3 DNA sequence: TGTGCCAGCAGCGTACCCCCCAGGGGGCCATCCTCCTACGAGCAGTACTTC. Its protein product is CASSVPPRGPSSYEQYF. This sequence joins TRBV7-8 and TRBJ2-7; TRBD1 aligns across 8 bases. The V and J ends lost 5 bases and 0 bases, in that order; junction bases with no gene match: 12. From germline, CDR1 is SGHVS and CDR2 FQNEAQ. The CDR3 sequence is 17 residues long.

The chain has TRBV2 and TRBJ1-1; 7 positions match TRBD1. The CDR3 is 13 residues long. V shed 6 bases and J 5 bases; nucleotides not matched to a gene: 6. Germline assignment: CDR1 SNHLY and CDR2 FYNNEI. For the CDR3, the DNA is TGTGCCAGCAGCGACAGGGAGGGAACTGAAGCTTTCTTT. It translates to CASSDREGTEAFF.

The chain combines TRBV30 with TRBJ1-5, with D tentatively TRBD1 (6 bases). Germline CDR1 is GTSNPN and CDR2 is SVGIG (reference sequence). CDR3 length equals 17 residues. Trimming removed 4 bases from V and 1 base from J, with 20 bases in between. CDR3 sequence reads: CAWTTGRGPRSNQPQHF. The CDR3 DNA reads TGTGCCTGGACCACGGGTCGGGGGCCGCGGAGCAATCAGCCCCAGCATTTT.

The genes are TRBV6-2 or TRBV6-3 and TRBJ2-1, with TRBD2 as a possible D gene (6 bases). Germline V CDR1 and CDR2: MNHEY, SVGEGT. V lost 11 bases, J lost 5 bases, and 22 bases lay in between. The CDR3 runs 15 residues. CDR3 sequence (DNA): TGTGCCGGCACCCCAGCGGGTGCTGAAAACAATGAGCAGTTCTTC. This gives the protein CAGTPAGAENNEQFF.

The count of this clone is one. The chain recombines TRBV4-1 with TRBJ2-1, with D uncertain. Trimming stripped 4 bases from V and 7 bases from J, with 17 bases between. CDR3 length equals 15 residues. CDR1 and CDR2 from the germline V gene are MGHRA and YSYEKL. CDR3 residues: CASSPSLSDGNEQFF. As DNA, the CDR3 is TGCGCCAGCAGCCCGAGTCTGAGCGACGGGAATGAGCAGTTCTTC.

The rearrangement links TRBV10-1 to TRBJ1-5, with D perhaps TRBD1 (5 bases). The germline V gene encodes CDR1 WNHNN and CDR2 SYGVQD (reference sequence). The germline V and J ends were trimmed by 2 bases and 1 base, with 12 bases remaining between them. The CDR3 spans 16 residues. CDR3 protein: CASSEGFRVSNQPQHF. CDR3 nucleotide sequence: TGCGCCAGCAGTGAGGGTTTCAGGGTAAGCAATCAGCCCCAGCATTTT.

This chain links TRBV15 with TRBJ1-5; D is possibly TRBD1 (5 bases). Trimming cost V 5 bases and J 5 bases, with 13 bases left between them. The CDR3 contains 14 residues. The germline V gene encodes CDR1 LNHNV and CDR2 YYDKDF (reference sequence). The CDR3 spells CATSVNEGHQPQHF. The DNA for the CDR3 is TGTGCCACCAGCGTCAACGAGGGACATCAGCCCCAGCATTTT.

V is TRBV7-9 and J is TRBJ1-2, with a possible D match to TRBD1 (6 bases). This CDR3 contains 16 residues. Germline CDR1 and CDR2: SEHNR and FQNEAQ (reference sequence). Trimming took off 4 bases at V and 4 bases at J, with 19 bases between the two ends. For the CDR3, the DNA is TGTGCCAGCAGCTCCGCCAGAGCAGGGGCCCCCTATGGCTACACCTTC. Its protein is CASSSARAGAPYGYTF. Looking up the rest from reference TRBV7-9 and TRBJ1-2 gives the full variable domain: DTGVSQNPRHKITKRGQNVTFRCDPISEHNRLYWYRQTLGQGPEFLTYFQNEAQLEKSRLLSDRFSAERPKGSFSTLEIQRTEQGDSAMYLCASSSARAGAPYGYTFGSGTRLTVV.

Written as DNA, the CDR3 is TGTGCCAGCACCAACGCCCGGACTGGTCATAATTCACCCCTCCACTTT. Encoded protein: CASTNARTGHNSPLHF. This rearrangement joins TRBV19 to TRBJ1-6; the D is unclear. Trimming took 9 bases from V and 5 from J, leaving 20 bases between them. The CDR3 totals 16 residues. Germline V gene sequence: CDR1 LNHDA, CDR2 SQIVND (reference sequence).

This rearrangement joins TRBV9 to TRBJ1-3; TRBD1 aligns across 8 bases. Trimming removed 4 bases from V and 3 bases from J; junction bases left unmatched: 12. CDR3 length: 17 amino acids. Per the germline V gene, CDR1 is SGDLS and CDR2 is YYNGEE. The CDR3 coding sequence is TGTGCCAGCAGCTCCACCACAGGGGGGAGAATTGGAAACACCATATATTTT. Translated: CASSSTTGGRIGNTIYF.

The chain is built from TRBV12-5 and TRBJ2-1; D gene uncertain. CDR1 is LGHNT, CDR2 FRNRAP, per germline. V gave up 5 bases and J gave up 5 bases, with 16 bases separating them. The CDR3 loop spans 15 amino acids. The CDR3 DNA reads as TGTGCTAGTGGTACCCCGAGAGGACCAAACAATGAGCAGTTCTTC. Translating gives CASGTPRGPNNEQFF.

This rearrangement joins TRBV10-2 to TRBJ1-1, with D maybe TRBD1 (5 bases). CDR1 and CDR2 from the germline V gene are WSHSY and SAAADI. Deletions cut 7 bases from V and 7 bases from J, with 16 bases between. The CDR3 is made up of 13 amino acids. In nucleotides, the CDR3 is TGCGCCAGCACCGGCTCGAAACAGGTTGAAGCTTTCTTT. This translates into CASTGSKQVEAFF.

The CDR3 bases are TGTGCCACTGGACGCCGCTCCTACGAGCAGTACTTC. As protein: CATGRRSYEQYF. The V and J genes are TRBV19 and TRBJ2-7, with no clear D. CDR3 size: 12 residues. Germline assignment: CDR1 LNHDA and CDR2 SQIVND (reference sequence). V was trimmed by 10 bases and J by 0 bases, leaving 10 bases between them.

This sequence joins TRBV3-1 (or the pseudogene TRBV3-2) and TRBJ2-1; TRBD2 matches at 7 bases. V trimming: 5 bases; J trimming: 7 bases; junction bases outside the gene matches: 5. The germline V gene has CDR1 LGHDT and CDR2 YNNKEL (reference sequence). The CDR3 is made up of 13 amino acids. CDR3 DNA sequence: TGTGCCAGCAGCTGGGAGGGGCGGAATGAGCAGTTCTTC. Its protein is CASSWEGRNEQFF.

The rearrangement uses TRBV28 and TRBJ1-1; 7 nucleotides align to TRBD1. V gave up 4 bases and J gave up 1 base; unmatched junction bases: 9. CDR1 MDHEN and CDR2 SYDVKM come from the germline V gene. The CDR3 contains 16 residues. The DNA for the CDR3 is TGTGCCAGCAGTTCGCCGGGGACAGCGGAGAACACTGAAGCTTTCTTT. Amino acids: CASSSPGTAENTEAFF.

V gene TRBV5-1 combines with J gene TRBJ2-3; the D is unclear. CDR3 length: 15 amino acids. V gave up 0 bases and J gave up 2 bases, with 10 bases separating them. CDR1 is SGHRS and CDR2 is YFSETQ in the germline V gene. This CDR3 reads CASSLGSPLTDTQYF. In DNA form, the CDR3 reads TGCGCCAGCAGCTTGGGGTCCCCTCTCACAGATACGCAGTATTTT.

The chain joins TRBV11-2 to TRBJ1-2; no firm D call. The CDR3 runs 13 residues. The germline V gene encodes CDR1 SGHAT and CDR2 FQNNGV. Trimming pared 0 bases from V and 8 bases from J, leaving 10 bases between. The CDR3 protein is CASSLEQRKGYTF. The DNA for the CDR3 is TGTGCCAGCAGCTTAGAACAGAGGAAGGGCTACACCTTC.

The V gene is TRBV19, the J gene TRBJ2-3; 8 nucleotides agree with TRBD2. Germline values: CDR1 LNHDA, CDR2 SQIVND (reference sequence). The CDR3 loop spans 15 amino acids. V trimming: 5 bases; J trimming: 4 bases; junction bases outside the gene matches: 8. CDR3 region: CASSHQAGESDTQYF. CDR3 DNA sequence: TGTGCCAGTAGTCATCAAGCGGGAGAGTCAGATACGCAGTATTTT.

The chain is built from TRBV5-6 and TRBJ1-4; 12 bases fit TRBD1. This CDR3 has 15 amino acids. Looked up from germline, CDR1 is SGHDT and CDR2 is YYEEEE. J lost 8 bases, V lost 5 bases, and 7 bases had no gene match. This chain's CDR3 is CASSFGGTGGEKLFF. In DNA form, the CDR3 reads TGTGCCAGCAGTTTTGGGGGGACAGGGGGCGAAAAACTGTTTTTT.